The T cell receptor (beta chain) under discussion was sequenced for a study of T cells in Graves' hyperthyroidism and ophthalmopathy. The CDR3 consists of 14 residues. Germline V gene sequence: CDR1 ENHRY, CDR2 SYGVKD. V trimming: 10 bases; J trimming: 10 bases; junction bases outside the gene matches: 13. The sample holds many counts of this clonotype. What it recognizes is unknown. Aged 18 to 65, the patients had hyperthyroidism that was newly diagnosed and had lasted under 2 months. Orbital computed tomography, thyroid ultrasound, serum thyroxine and TRAb, and clinical symptoms together informed the diagnoses. PBMCs were derived from about 10 ml fresh peripheral blood. Amplified TCR beta CDR3 regions came from RNA transcripts. The HTBI set primed first-round TCR CDR3 RT-PCR. MiXCR, applied by TCRdb to the multiplex PCR reads, yields one record per CDR3 protein. This sample carries about 420,000 distinct CDR3 sequences, around 15% of them seen once, and the ten largest clones take about 4.9%.

Overall study results and limits: Most thyroid clonotypes that were expanded above 0.001 also turned up in blood.

The sequencing input was blood. The source of this sequence is a woman between 18 and 30 years old with Graves' hyperthyroidism. This chain uses TRBV10-3 with TRBJ1-1; 12 nucleotides align to TRBD1. This CDR3 is CASVRGQGAVGAFF. The CDR3 region has the DNA TGTGCCAGCGTCCGGGGACAGGGGGCAGTCGGAGCTTTCTTT.